This T cell receptor (beta chain) was found in a study of response to subunit inactivated influenza vaccine. A note on this clonotype: What it recognizes is unknown.

J was trimmed by 10 bases and V by 6 bases; bases with no gene match: 9. Germline V gives CDR1 SEHNR, CDR2 FQNEAQ (reference sequence). The CDR3 extends over 14 amino acids. Study results and limitations: New T cells are recruited in small numbers by each seasonal influenza vaccination, according to the authors' suggestion.

TCRdb recomputed calls from the RT-PCR reads with MiXCR, one row per CDR3 protein. The repertoire holds roughly 790,000 distinct CDR3 sequences, with approximately 21% as singletons. The rearrangement links TRBV7-9 to TRBJ2-1, with 10 bases that match TRBD1. This TCR was recovered from a man between 45 and 60 years old who received an inactivated influenza vaccine. Sequencing used PBMCs from blood, obtained 4 to 6 days after vaccination. The chain's CDR3 is CASRDRGGLREQFF. DNA for the CDR3: TGTGCCAGCAGGGACAGGGGGGGGCTAAGAGAGCAGTTCTTC.